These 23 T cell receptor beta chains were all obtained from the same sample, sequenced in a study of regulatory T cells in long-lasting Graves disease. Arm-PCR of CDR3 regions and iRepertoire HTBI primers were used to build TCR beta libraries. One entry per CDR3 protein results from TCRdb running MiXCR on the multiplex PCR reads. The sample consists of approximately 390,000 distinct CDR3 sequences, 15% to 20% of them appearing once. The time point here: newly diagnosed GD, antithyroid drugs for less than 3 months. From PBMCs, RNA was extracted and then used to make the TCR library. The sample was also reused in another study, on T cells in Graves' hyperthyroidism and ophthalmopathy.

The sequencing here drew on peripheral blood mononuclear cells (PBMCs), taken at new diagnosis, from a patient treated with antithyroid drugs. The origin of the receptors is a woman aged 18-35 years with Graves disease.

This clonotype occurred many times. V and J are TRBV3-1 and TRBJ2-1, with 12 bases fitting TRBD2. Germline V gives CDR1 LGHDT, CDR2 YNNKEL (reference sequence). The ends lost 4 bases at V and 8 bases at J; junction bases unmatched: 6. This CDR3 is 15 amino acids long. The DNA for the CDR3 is TGTGCCAGCAGCCCCGCTAGCGGGGGGGGCGATGAGCAGTTCTTC. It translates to CASSPASGGGDEQFF.

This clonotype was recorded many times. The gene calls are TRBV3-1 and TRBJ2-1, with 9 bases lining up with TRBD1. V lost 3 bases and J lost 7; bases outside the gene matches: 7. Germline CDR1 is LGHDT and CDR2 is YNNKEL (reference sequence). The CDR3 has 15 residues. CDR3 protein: CASSQGTGWVNEQFF. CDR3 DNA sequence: TGTGCCAGCAGCCAGGGGACAGGGTGGGTAAATGAGCAGTTCTTC.

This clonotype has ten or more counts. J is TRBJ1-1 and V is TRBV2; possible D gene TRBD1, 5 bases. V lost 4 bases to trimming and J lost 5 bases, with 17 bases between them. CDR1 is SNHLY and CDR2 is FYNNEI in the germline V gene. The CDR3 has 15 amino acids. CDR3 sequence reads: CASSGGRGSWTEAFF. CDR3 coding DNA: TGTGCCAGCAGTGGGGGTCGGGGGAGTTGGACTGAAGCTTTCTTT. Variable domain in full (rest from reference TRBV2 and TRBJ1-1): EPEVTQTPSHQVTQMGQEVILRCVPISNHLYFYWYRQILGQKVEFLVSFYNNEISEKSEIFDDQFSVERPDGSNFTLKIRSTKLEDSAMYFCASSGGRGSWTEAFFGQGTRLTVV.

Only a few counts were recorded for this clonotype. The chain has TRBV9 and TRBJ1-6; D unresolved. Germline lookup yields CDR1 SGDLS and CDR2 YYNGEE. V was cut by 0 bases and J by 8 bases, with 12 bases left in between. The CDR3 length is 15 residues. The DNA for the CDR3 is TGTGCCAGCAGCGTAGATGGAGCAGGAGATTCACCCCTCCACTTT. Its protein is CASSVDGAGDSPLHF. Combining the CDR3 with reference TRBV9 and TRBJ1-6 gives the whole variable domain DSGVTQTPKHLITATGQRVTLRCSPRSGDLSVYWYQQSLDQGLQFLIQYYNGEERAKGNILERFSAQQFPDLHSELNLSSLELGDSALYFCASSVDGAGDSPLHFGNGTRLTVT.

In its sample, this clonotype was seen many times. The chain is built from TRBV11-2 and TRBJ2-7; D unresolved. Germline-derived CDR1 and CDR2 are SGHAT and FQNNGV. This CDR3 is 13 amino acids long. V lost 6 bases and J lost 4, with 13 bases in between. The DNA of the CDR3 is TGTGCCAGCAGATCATACCCCCAATACGAGCAGTACTTC. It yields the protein CASRSYPQYEQYF.

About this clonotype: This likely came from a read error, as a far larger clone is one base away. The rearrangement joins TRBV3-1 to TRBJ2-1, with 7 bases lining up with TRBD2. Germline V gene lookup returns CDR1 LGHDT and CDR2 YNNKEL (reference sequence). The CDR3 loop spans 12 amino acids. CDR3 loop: CTSSEWGGEQFF. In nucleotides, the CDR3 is TGTACCAGCAGTGAATGGGGGGGAGAGCAGTTCTTC.

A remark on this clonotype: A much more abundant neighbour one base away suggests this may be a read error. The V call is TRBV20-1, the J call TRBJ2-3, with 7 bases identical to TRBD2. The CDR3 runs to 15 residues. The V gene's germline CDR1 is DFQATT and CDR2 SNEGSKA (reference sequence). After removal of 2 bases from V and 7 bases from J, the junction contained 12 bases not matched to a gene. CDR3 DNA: TGCAGTGCTAGATCATTCGCGGGAGTCTTAAATACGCAGTATTTT. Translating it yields CSARSFAGVLNTQYF.

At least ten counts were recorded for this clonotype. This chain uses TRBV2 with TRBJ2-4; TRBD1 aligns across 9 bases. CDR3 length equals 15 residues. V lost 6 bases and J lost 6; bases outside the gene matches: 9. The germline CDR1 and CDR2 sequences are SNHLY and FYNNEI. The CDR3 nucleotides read TGTGCCAGCAGAGAACAGGGGGCCGTTGGAAACATTCAGTACTTC. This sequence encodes CASREQGAVGNIQYF.

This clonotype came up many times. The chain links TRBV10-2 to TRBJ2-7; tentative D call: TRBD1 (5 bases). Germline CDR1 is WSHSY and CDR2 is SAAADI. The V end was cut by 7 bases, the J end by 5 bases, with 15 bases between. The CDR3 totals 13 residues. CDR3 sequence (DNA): TGCGCCAGCACGGCAGGGCTATGGGACGAGCAGTACTTC. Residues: CASTAGLWDEQYF.

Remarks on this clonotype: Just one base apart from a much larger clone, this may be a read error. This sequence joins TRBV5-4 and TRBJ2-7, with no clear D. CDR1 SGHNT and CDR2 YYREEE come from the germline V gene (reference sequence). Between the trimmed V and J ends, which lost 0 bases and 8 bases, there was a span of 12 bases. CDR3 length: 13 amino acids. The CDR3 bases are TGTGCCAGCAGCTTGGCTGGGGAATACAAGCAGTACTTC. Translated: CASSLAGEYKQYF.

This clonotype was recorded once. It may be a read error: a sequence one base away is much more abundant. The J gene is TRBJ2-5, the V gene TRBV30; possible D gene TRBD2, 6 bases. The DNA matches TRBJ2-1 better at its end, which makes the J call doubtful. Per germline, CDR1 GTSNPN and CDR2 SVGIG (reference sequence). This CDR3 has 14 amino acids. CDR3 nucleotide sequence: TGTGCCTGGAGTGTAGTGACGGGAGCAGCTGAGCAGTTCTTC. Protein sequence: CAWSVVTGAAEQFF.

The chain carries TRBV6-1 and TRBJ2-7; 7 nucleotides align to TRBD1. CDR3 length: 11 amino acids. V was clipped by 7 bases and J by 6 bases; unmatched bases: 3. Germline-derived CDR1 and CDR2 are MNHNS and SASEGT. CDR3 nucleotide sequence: TGTGCCAGCATGGACAGGACCGAGCAGTACTTC. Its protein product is CASMDRTEQYF.

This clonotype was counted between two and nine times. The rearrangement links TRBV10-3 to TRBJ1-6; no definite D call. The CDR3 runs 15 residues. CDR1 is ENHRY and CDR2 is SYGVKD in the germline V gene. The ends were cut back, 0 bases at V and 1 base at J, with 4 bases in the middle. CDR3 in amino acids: CAISESGSYNSPLHF. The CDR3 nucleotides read TGTGCCATCAGTGAGTCCGGTTCCTATAATTCACCCCTCCACTTT.

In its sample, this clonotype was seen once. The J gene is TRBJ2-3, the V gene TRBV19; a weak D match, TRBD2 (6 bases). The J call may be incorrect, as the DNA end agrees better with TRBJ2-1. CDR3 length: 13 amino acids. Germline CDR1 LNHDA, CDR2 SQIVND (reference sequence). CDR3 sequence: CASSPRLVFSQFF. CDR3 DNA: TGTGCCAGTAGTCCTCGACTAGTTTTCTCGCAGTTCTTC.

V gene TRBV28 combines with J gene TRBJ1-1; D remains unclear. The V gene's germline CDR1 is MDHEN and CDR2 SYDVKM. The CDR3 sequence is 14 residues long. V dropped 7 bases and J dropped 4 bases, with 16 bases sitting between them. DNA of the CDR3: TGTGCCAGCAAAGGTGCCCTAGGAATCACTGAAGCTTTCTTT. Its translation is CASKGALGITEAFF.

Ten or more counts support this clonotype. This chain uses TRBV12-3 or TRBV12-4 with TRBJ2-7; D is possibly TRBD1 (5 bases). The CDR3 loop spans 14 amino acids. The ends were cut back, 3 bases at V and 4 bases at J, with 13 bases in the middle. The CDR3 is CASSFQGGQYEQYF. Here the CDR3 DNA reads TGTGCCAGCAGTTTTCAGGGTGGTCAGTACGAGCAGTACTTC.

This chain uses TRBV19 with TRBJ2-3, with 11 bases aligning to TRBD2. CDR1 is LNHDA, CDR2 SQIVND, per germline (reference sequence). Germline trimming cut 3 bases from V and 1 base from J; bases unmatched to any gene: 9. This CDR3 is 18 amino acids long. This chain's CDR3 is CASSMKLAGVGGTDTQYF. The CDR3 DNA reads TGTGCCAGTAGTATGAAACTAGCGGGAGTCGGAGGCACAGATACGCAGTATTTT. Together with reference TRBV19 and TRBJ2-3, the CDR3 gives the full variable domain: DGGITQSPKYLFRKEGQNVTLSCEQNLNHDAMYWYRQDPGQGLRLIYYSQIVNDFQKGDIAEGYSVSREKKESFPLTVTSAQKNPTAFYLCASSMKLAGVGGTDTQYFGPGTRLTVL.

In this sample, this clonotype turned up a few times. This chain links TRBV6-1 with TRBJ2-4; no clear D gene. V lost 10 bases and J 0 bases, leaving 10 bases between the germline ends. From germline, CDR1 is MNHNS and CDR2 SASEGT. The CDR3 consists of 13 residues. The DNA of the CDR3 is TGTGCCAACCTTAGTGGAGCCAAAAACATTCAGTACTTC. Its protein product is CANLSGAKNIQYF.

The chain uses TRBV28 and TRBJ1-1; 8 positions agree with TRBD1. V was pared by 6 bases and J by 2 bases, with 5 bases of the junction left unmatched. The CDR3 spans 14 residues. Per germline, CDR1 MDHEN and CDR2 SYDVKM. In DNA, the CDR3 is TGTGCCAGCAGGCCGGGACAGGTTAACACTGAAGCTTTCTTT. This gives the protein CASRPGQVNTEAFF.

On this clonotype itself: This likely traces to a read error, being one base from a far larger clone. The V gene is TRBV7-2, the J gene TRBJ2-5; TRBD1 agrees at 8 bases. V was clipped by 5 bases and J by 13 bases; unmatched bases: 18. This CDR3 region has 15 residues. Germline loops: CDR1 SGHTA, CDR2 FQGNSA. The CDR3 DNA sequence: TGTGCCAGCAGCCGCATCCGACAGGGGATCTACGAGCGGTACTTC. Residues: CASSRIRQGIYERYF.

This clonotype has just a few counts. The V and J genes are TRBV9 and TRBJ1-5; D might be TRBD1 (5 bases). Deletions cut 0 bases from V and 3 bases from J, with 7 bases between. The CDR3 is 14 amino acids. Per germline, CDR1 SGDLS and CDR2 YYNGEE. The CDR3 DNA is TGTGCCAGCAGCGTAGGGGGCTTCAATCAGCCCCAGCATTTT. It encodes CASSVGGFNQPQHF.

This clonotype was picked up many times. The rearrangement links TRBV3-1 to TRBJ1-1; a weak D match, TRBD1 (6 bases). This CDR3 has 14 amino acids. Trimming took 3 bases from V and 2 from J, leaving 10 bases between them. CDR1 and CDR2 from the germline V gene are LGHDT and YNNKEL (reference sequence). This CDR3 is CASSQLDSNTEAFF. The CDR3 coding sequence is TGTGCCAGCAGCCAGCTGGACAGCAACACTGAAGCTTTCTTT.

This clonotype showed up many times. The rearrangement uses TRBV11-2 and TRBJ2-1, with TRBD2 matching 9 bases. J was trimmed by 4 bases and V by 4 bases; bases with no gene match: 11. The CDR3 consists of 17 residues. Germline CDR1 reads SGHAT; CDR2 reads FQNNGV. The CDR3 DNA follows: TGTGCCAGCAGCTCCTATTCAGCGGGAGGAGGGTACAATGAGCAGTTCTTC. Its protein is CASSSYSAGGGYNEQFF.